The clone carrying this TCR beta chain was counted at least ten times. No antigen is known for it. Stable disease denoted Graves' hyperthyroidism without ophthalmopathy progression within 18 months. Exclusion of patients followed from uncontrolled infection, other autoimmune disease, pregnancy or lactation. This sample stems from a study of T cells in Graves' hyperthyroidism and ophthalmopathy. At the level of the study: Peripheral blood was acquired at first diagnosis, ahead of any therapy whatsoever. Study outcomes and limitations: Most clonotypes expanded in the thyroid (above 0.001) were also present in blood.

Trimming shortened V by 6 bases and J by 0 bases, and 25 bases separated the two germline ends. Germline V gene lookup returns CDR1 MNHEY and CDR2 SVGEGT. The CDR3 extends over 19 amino acids. RNA transcripts served as the template for amplifying TCR beta CDR3 regions. An initial round of RT-PCR targeting the TCR CDR3 relied on the HTBI primer set. MiXCR was run by TCRdb on the multiplex PCR reads, yielding one entry per CDR3 protein. The data contain fewer than 850,000 distinct CDR3 sequences, 15% to 20% of them seen just once; the ten biggest clones take up 15%. The material sequenced was blood. The V and J genes are TRBV6-2 or TRBV6-3 and TRBJ2-3; D may be TRBD1 (6 bases). The TCR sequence derives from a man aged 50 or older with Graves' hyperthyroidism. In nucleotides, the CDR3 is TGTGCCAGCAGAGAAGATCCCCTCGCCAGGGGATGGAGCACAGATACGCAGTATTTT. Amino acid sequence: CASREDPLARGWSTDTQYF.